One sample yielded the 13 T cell receptor beta chains listed below, sequenced in a study of T cell repertoires in cytomegalovirus infection. TCRdb reanalysed the reads using MiXCR and keeps one entry per CDR3 protein. The sample lists approximately 170,000 distinct CDR3 sequences; approximately 14% were seen once. Sequences were obtained from PBMCs. The receptors come from a human donor in good health (CMV status not recorded). Some clones in this sample may be carry-over from other donors' samples.

This clonotype was recorded many times. The chain links TRBV28 to TRBJ1-1; the D is unclear. There are 13 residues in the CDR3. V lost 6 bases and J 1 base, leaving 9 bases between the germline ends. The germline V gene encodes CDR1 MDHEN and CDR2 SYDVKM. CDR3 amino acids: CASSLSRNTEAFF. In DNA form, the CDR3 reads TGTGCCAGCAGCCTGAGTAGGAACACTGAAGCTTTCTTT.

DNA for the CDR3: TGTGCCAGCAGCTGGACAGGGGAGGCCACTGAAGCTTTCTTT. Its translation: CASSWTGEATEAFF. J is TRBJ1-1 and V is TRBV5-4; 9 bases fit TRBD1. The CDR3 is 14 residues long. J was trimmed by 4 bases and V by 3 bases; bases with no gene match: 4. Germline CDR1 reads SGHNT; CDR2 reads YYREEE (reference sequence). Looking up the rest from reference TRBV5-4 and TRBJ1-1 gives the full variable domain: ETGVTQSPTHLIKTRGQQVTLRCSSQSGHNTVSWYQQALGQGPQFIFQYYREEENGRGNFPPRFSGLQFPNYSSELNVNALELDDSALYLCASSWTGEATEAFFGQGTRLTVV.

The chain links TRBV6-2 or TRBV6-3 to TRBJ2-1; D assignment may be TRBD1 or TRBD2 (5 bases each). Germline values: CDR1 MNHEY, CDR2 SVGEGT. V was cut by 0 bases and J by 12 bases, with 15 bases left in between. The CDR3 sequence is 14 residues long. The CDR3 nucleotides read TGTGCCAGCAGTTACTCGATTAGGGGAGAGGCGCAGTTCTTC. Translating gives CASSYSIRGEAQFF.

This clonotype appeared many times. The chain has TRBV18 and TRBJ1-1; D is ambiguous. This CDR3 has 14 residues. The V gene lost 2 bases and the J gene lost 0 bases, with 7 bases spanning the gap. Germline CDR1 KGHSH, CDR2 LQKENI. For the CDR3, the DNA is TGTGCCAGCTCACCAGGGAACATGAACACTGAAGCTTTCTTT. This encodes CASSPGNMNTEAFF. The full variable domain, completed using reference TRBV18 and TRBJ1-1, is NAGVMQNPRHLVRRRGQEARLRCSPMKGHSHVYWYRQLPEEGLKFMVYLQKENIIDESGMPKERFSAEFPKEGPSILRIQQVVRGDSAAYFCASSPGNMNTEAFFGQGTRLTVV.

This clonotype was found many times. The chain carries TRBV7-8 and TRBJ2-7, with 9 positions matching TRBD1. Germline V lookup: CDR1 SGHVS, CDR2 FQNEAQ. The CDR3 contains 15 residues. V lost 5 bases and J lost 2; bases outside the gene matches: 7. For the CDR3, the DNA is TGTGCCAGCAGCCGAAAGGACAGGGGTACCTACGAGCAGTACTTC. Translation: CASSRKDRGTYEQYF.

Only a few counts were recorded for this clonotype. The CDR3 is CASSPDRGLAAFF. The DNA of the CDR3 is TGTGCCAGCAGCCCAGACCGGGGCCTAGCAGCTTTCTTT. The chain combines TRBV14 with TRBJ1-1; TRBD1 might be the D (5 bases). This CDR3 is 13 amino acids long. In germline, CDR1 is SGHDN, CDR2 FVKESK. Trimming took off 4 bases at V and 10 bases at J, with 16 bases between the two ends.

This clonotype was counted only a few times. V is TRBV20-1 and J is TRBJ2-6; tentatively, D is TRBD1 (6 bases). The CDR3 runs 18 residues. Per the germline V gene, CDR1 is DFQATT and CDR2 is SNEGSKA (reference sequence). Between the trimmed V and J ends, which lost 3 bases and 1 base, there was a span of 19 bases. The CDR3 DNA follows: TGCAGTGCTAGGGGCTCAGGACAGAAGATTTCTGGGGCCAACGTCCTGACTTTC. Translation: CSARGSGQKISGANVLTF.

This chain uses TRBV18 with TRBJ2-2; tentatively, D is TRBD1 or TRBD2 (5 bases each). V lost 3 bases and J 0 bases, leaving 8 bases between the germline ends. Germline-derived CDR1 and CDR2 are KGHSH and LQKENI. The CDR3 is 15 amino acids. DNA for the CDR3: TGTGCCAGCTCACCTCCGGGACCGAACACCGGGGAGCTGTTTTTT. Its translation: CASSPPGPNTGELFF.

This clonotype showed up many times. The rearrangement joins TRBV7-2 to TRBJ2-2, with D possibly matching TRBD1 (5 bases). The germline CDR1 and CDR2 sequences are SGHTA and FQGNSA. With 5 bases removed from V and 4 bases from J, the gap between germline ends came to 11 bases. The CDR3 extends over 14 amino acids. CDR3 amino acids: CASSPYRLTGELFF. CDR3 coding DNA: TGTGCCAGCAGCCCATACAGGCTCACCGGGGAGCTGTTTTTT. The whole variable domain, filled in from reference TRBV7-2 and TRBJ2-2, reads GAGVSQSPSNKVTEKGKDVELRCDPISGHTALYWYRQSLGQGLEFLIYFQGNSAPDKSGLPSDRFSAERTGGSVSTLTIQRTQQEDSAVYLCASSPYRLTGELFFGEGSRLTVL.

Worth noting for this clonotype: Given a much more abundant clone one base away, this may be a read error. V usage is TRBV6-6 and J usage is TRBJ2-2; D may match TRBD1 or TRBD2 (7 bases each). CDR1 is MNHNY and CDR2 is SVGAGI in the germline V gene (reference sequence). Trimming removed 11 bases from V and 5 bases from J, with 15 bases in between. The CDR3 is 13 amino acids. DNA for the CDR3: TGTGCCGGCCACAGGGGAGGGACCGGGGAGCTGTTTTTT. Amino acids: CAGHRGGTGELFF.

The table lists this clonotype with many counts. The rearrangement links TRBV28 to TRBJ2-4, with D perhaps TRBD1 (6 bases). Per the germline V gene, CDR1 is MDHEN and CDR2 is SYDVKM. V gave up 5 bases and J gave up 0 bases, with 11 bases separating them. This CDR3 region has 15 residues. The CDR3 region is CASSPRGGAKNIQYF. CDR3 in DNA: TGTGCCAGCAGTCCTCGAGGGGGAGCCAAAAACATTCAGTACTTC.

This clonotype was observed at least ten times. The gene calls are TRBV28 and TRBJ1-4; D is unresolved. The length of the CDR3 is 13 residues. CDR1 is MDHEN and CDR2 is SYDVKM in the germline V gene. V lost 3 bases, J lost 8 bases, and 10 bases lay in between. This CDR3 is CASSFGSFEKLFF. In DNA, the CDR3 is TGTGCCAGCAGTTTCGGTAGTTTCGAAAAACTGTTTTTT.

The chain is built from TRBV29-1 and TRBJ2-6, with no clear D. Trimming took off 6 bases at V and 0 bases at J, with 3 bases between the two ends. The CDR3 length is 12 residues. Germline CDR1 and CDR2: SQVTM and ANQGSEA. The CDR3 nucleotides read TGCAGCGTCAGCTCTGGGGCCAACGTCCTGACTTTC. As protein: CSVSSGANVLTF.